The 18 T cell receptor beta chains below were found in one sample sequenced in a study of cytomegalovirus exposure and HLA in healthy donors. Amplification used 60 Vbeta primers and 13 Jbeta primers. Profiled with immunoSEQ multiplex PCR; TCRdb holds only in-frame clones, not every one. The sample includes 30,000 to 45,000 clones. The sample consisted of PBMCs. These receptors came from a man in his forties or fifties in good health and CMV-seropositive.

The chain combines TRBV19 with TRBJ2-1; 7 bases match TRBD2. J gave up 7 bases and V 0 bases, and 9 bases lay outside the gene matches. The CDR3 is made up of 16 amino acids. Germline V gives CDR1 LNHDA, CDR2 SQIVND (reference sequence). The DNA for the CDR3 is TGTGCCAGTAGTATAGAGAGCCTAGCGGCCTGGAATGAGCAGTTCTTC. Protein sequence: CASSIESLAAWNEQFF. The full variable domain, with the rest looked up from reference TRBV19 and TRBJ2-1, is DGGITQSPKYLFRKEGQNVTLSCEQNLNHDAMYWYRQDPGQGLRLIYYSQIVNDFQKGDIAEGYSVSREKKESFPLTVTSAQKNPTAFYLCASSIESLAAWNEQFFGPGTRLTVL.

The V gene is TRBV19, the J gene TRBJ1-3; possible D gene TRBD1, 5 bases. Trimming stripped 2 bases from V and 4 bases from J, with 15 bases between. The CDR3 is made up of 16 amino acids. Germline lookup yields CDR1 LNHDA and CDR2 SQIVND (reference sequence). For the CDR3, the DNA is TGTGCCAGTAGTATAAAAGGACACCTCCCGGGAAACACCATATATTTT. This encodes CASSIKGHLPGNTIYF.

The chain uses TRBV2 and TRBJ1-5; no definite D call. CDR3 length: 14 residues. Between the trimmed V and J ends, which lost 3 bases and 0 bases, there was a span of 6 bases. Germline V gene data show CDR1 as SNHLY and CDR2 as FYNNEI. The CDR3 spells CASSDPYSNQPQHF. CDR3 DNA sequence: TGTGCCAGCAGTGACCCCTATAGCAATCAGCCCCAGCATTTT.

The chain has TRBV18 and TRBJ2-5; D remains ambiguous. The DNA end is a closer match to TRBJ2-7, so the J assignment may be wrong. The germline V gene encodes CDR1 KGHSH and CDR2 LQKENI. The CDR3 has 13 residues. The chain's CDR3 is CASSPLTEHEQYF. The CDR3 DNA sequence: TGTGCCAGCTCACCACTAACAGAGCACGAGCAGTACTTC.

This sequence joins TRBV6-1 and TRBJ2-7; D is possibly TRBD2 (6 bases). This CDR3 comprises 17 residues. Trimming pared 1 base from V and 2 bases from J, leaving 18 bases between. Germline V gives CDR1 MNHNS, CDR2 SASEGT. The CDR3 region has the DNA TGTGCCAGCAGTGAAGACCTACCGGGACTGGGGCCCTACGAGCAGTACTTC. The encoded protein is CASSEDLPGLGPYEQYF.

This chain joins TRBV9 and TRBJ2-1; 10 nucleotides match TRBD2. This CDR3 has 15 residues. Trimming removed 4 bases from V and 3 bases from J; junction bases left unmatched: 4. Germline-derived CDR1 and CDR2 are SGDLS and YYNGEE. CDR3 sequence reads: CASSPRLAGYNEQFF. The DNA for the CDR3 is TGTGCCAGCAGCCCTCGACTAGCGGGCTACAATGAGCAGTTCTTC.

J is TRBJ2-3 and V is TRBV11-3; 8 bases map to TRBD2. V dropped 3 bases and J dropped 2; count of bases not matched to a gene: 4. Germline V gene sequence: CDR1 SGHNT, CDR2 YENEEA. This CDR3 comprises 15 residues. CDR3 loop: CASSLGSGVTDTQYF. As DNA, the CDR3 is TGTGCCAGCAGCTTGGGTAGCGGGGTCACAGATACGCAGTATTTT.

V and J are TRBV4-2 and TRBJ1-1; D may be TRBD1 (6 bases). Per germline, CDR1 LGHNA and CDR2 YNFKEQ. The CDR3 spans 16 residues. With 0 bases removed from V and 5 bases from J, the gap between germline ends came to 16 bases. DNA for the CDR3: TGTGCCAGCAGCCAAGATCCCCAGGGGCGGAGGACTGAAGCTTTCTTT. Amino acids: CASSQDPQGRRTEAFF.

This chain joins TRBV6-1 and TRBJ1-5; a possible D gene is TRBD1 (5 bases). This CDR3 spans 13 amino acids. V lost 3 bases and J lost 7, with 10 bases in between. The germline CDR1 and CDR2 sequences are MNHNS and SASEGT. CDR3 amino acids: CASSDRRGQPQHF. DNA for the CDR3: TGTGCCAGCAGTGACAGGAGGGGACAGCCCCAGCATTTT.

The chain combines TRBV19 with TRBJ1-3, with D possibly matching TRBD1 (5 bases). The V end was cut by 10 bases, the J end by 9 bases, with 16 bases between. This CDR3 has 12 residues. The germline CDR1 and CDR2 sequences are LNHDA and SQIVND (reference sequence). CDR3 coding DNA: TGTGCCAAACGACATGGGGCGGCCACCATATATTTT. Amino acids: CAKRHGAATIYF. The variable domain in full, completed from reference TRBV19 and TRBJ1-3, reads DGGITQSPKYLFRKEGQNVTLSCEQNLNHDAMYWYRQDPGQGLRLIYYSQIVNDFQKGDIAEGYSVSREKKESFPLTVTSAQKNPTAFYLCAKRHGAATIYFGEGSWLTVV.

The V gene is TRBV2, the J gene TRBJ2-5; 9 bases line up with TRBD1. The V and J ends lost 8 bases and 2 bases, in that order; junction bases with no gene match: 3. Germline CDR1 and CDR2: SNHLY and FYNNEI. The CDR3 sequence is 13 residues long. CDR3 protein: CASGGQGQETQYF. CDR3 bases: TGTGCCAGCGGAGGACAGGGGCAAGAGACCCAGTACTTC.

The chain uses TRBV5-6 and TRBJ2-4; a weak D match, TRBD2 (6 bases). Trimming took 5 bases from V and 5 from J, leaving 14 bases between them. This CDR3 comprises 14 residues. Looked up from germline, CDR1 is SGHDT and CDR2 is YYEEEE. The CDR3 DNA follows: TGTGCCAGCAGGAGGAGGGAACTCGAAAACATTCAGTACTTC. Translating it yields CASRRRELENIQYF. Based on the CDR3 plus reference TRBV5-6 and TRBJ2-4, the full variable domain is DAGVTQSPTHLIKTRGQQVTLRCSPKSGHDTVSWYQQALGQGPQFIFQYYEEEERQRGNFPDRFSGHQFPNYSSELNVNALLLGDSALYLCASRRRELENIQYFGAGTRLSVL.

The chain joins TRBV5-1 to TRBJ2-7, with 9 bases aligning to TRBD1. The CDR3 contains 13 residues. After removal of 4 bases from V and 6 bases from J, the junction contained 5 bases not matched to a gene. Germline V gene lookup returns CDR1 SGHRS and CDR2 YFSETQ. The CDR3 DNA sequence: TGCGCCAGCAGCCACGGGACAGGGACCGAGCAGTACTTC. It codes for CASSHGTGTEQYF.

The chain has TRBV2 and TRBJ1-4, with D unclear. Looked up from germline, CDR1 is SNHLY and CDR2 is FYNNEI. V was shortened by 1 base and J by 4 bases, with 10 bases between the two germline ends. This CDR3 has 15 residues. The CDR3 protein is CASSEEGSVNEKLFF. The DNA of the CDR3 is TGTGCCAGCAGTGAAGAAGGTAGCGTTAATGAAAAACTGTTTTTT.

This chain uses TRBV7-9 with TRBJ2-5; possibly TRBD2 for D (6 bases). The CDR3 length is 14 residues. Germline V gene lookup returns CDR1 SEHNR and CDR2 FQNEAQ (reference sequence). V was cut by 3 bases and J by 1 base, with 9 bases left in between. DNA for the CDR3: TGTGCCAGCAGCTTCGGGGGAGGCCAAGAGACCCAGTACTTC. Translated: CASSFGGGQETQYF.

The chain recombines TRBV30 with TRBJ1-5; no clear D gene. Germline assignment: CDR1 GTSNPN and CDR2 SVGIG (reference sequence). This CDR3 region has 15 residues. Trimming stripped 4 bases from V and 4 bases from J, with 17 bases between. In DNA, the CDR3 is TGTGCCTGGACCCCATCGGGGTTTGGAAATCAGCCCCAGCATTTT. It encodes CAWTPSGFGNQPQHF.

This chain connects TRBV9 to TRBJ2-6; TRBD1 matches 8 bases. V shed 3 bases, J shed 0 bases, and the junction held 2 bases outside the gene matches. CDR1 SGDLS and CDR2 YYNGEE come from the germline V gene. This CDR3 contains 16 residues. For the CDR3, the DNA is TGTGCCAGCAGCGCAACAGGGGGCTCTGGGGCCAACGTCCTGACTTTC. This sequence encodes CASSATGGSGANVLTF.

The V call is TRBV7-9, the J call TRBJ2-7; D might be TRBD2 (5 bases). V was pared by 1 base and J by 6 bases, with 10 bases between. This CDR3 contains 13 residues. Germline CDR1 SEHNR, CDR2 FQNEAQ (reference sequence). Here the CDR3 DNA reads TGTGCCAGCAGCTTAGTTGCGGGTGGCGAGCAGTACTTC. As protein: CASSLVAGGEQYF.